This T cell receptor beta chain was recorded in a study of beta chain features in type 1 diabetes. Sequencing targeted expressed TCRB transcripts, as all isolated RNA had been reverse transcribed. Sequencing was performed with immunoSEQ multiplex PCR; in TCRdb, only in-frame clones are kept and a portion is missing. The sample lists hundreds of thousands of clones; roughly 13% were seen once. The germline V gene has CDR1 SGHRS and CDR2 YFSETQ. Trimming shortened V by 1 base and J by 0 bases, and 9 bases separated the two germline ends. This CDR3 region has 15 residues. Researchers reported sorting CD4+ naive, central memory, regulatory and stem cell-like memory cells via CD45RO/CCR7/CD25/CD127/CD95/CD27. This clone was observed a few times.

This chain uses TRBV5-1 with TRBJ2-3; D not resolved. The material sequenced was naive CD4+ T cells from blood. The source is a woman between 35 and 50 years old in good health. The CDR3 here is CASSLIGSSTDTQYF. DNA for the CDR3: TGCGCCAGCAGCTTGATCGGTTCTAGCACAGATACGCAGTATTTT.